This is a list of T cell receptor beta chains from one sample in a study of STAT5B mutations in CD4+ large granular lymphocyte leukemia. Repertoires were generated with immunoSEQ multiplex PCR, while TCRdb's copy carries only in-frame clones and drops some. The sample records about 34,000 clones, 76% being singletons. Source material: CD4+ T cells from blood buffy coats. The source of these receptors is a human donor in good health. Both conserved end residues are part of each CDR3. D genes are given only for firm matches. Clone size appears in some rows only: once, few, many, or a class for an expanded clone.

TRBJ1-2 - - TRBV9 CASSVVGGNYGYTF TGTGCCAGCAGCGTAGTAGGAGGAAACTATGGCTACACCTTC
TRBJ2-6 - - TRBV6-6 CASILGQTGANVLTF TGTGCCAGCATTCTGGGCCAGACTGGGGCCAACGTCCTGACTTTC
TRBJ1-6 TRBD1 - TRBV18 CASSQGTGDSPLHF TGTGCCAGCTCACAAGGGACAGGGGATTCACCCCTCCACTTT
TRBJ2-7 - - TRBV2 CASSEVLGPYEQYF TGTGCCAGCAGTGAAGTACTGGGTCCCTACGAGCAGTACTTC
TRBJ1-4 - - TRBV18 CASSPPLETAYSTNEKLFF TGTGCCAGCTCACCACCATTGGAGACAGCTTATTCAACTAATGAAAAACTGTTTTTT
TRBJ2-1 TRBD2 - TRBV9 CASSARGTSGSGLYNEQFF TGTGCCAGCAGCGCCCGAGGGACTAGCGGGAGTGGGCTCTACAATGAGCAGTTCTTC
TRBJ2-7 TRBD2 - TRBV18 CASSPLQGTSGIEQYF TGTGCCAGCTCACCCCTCCAAGGGACTAGCGGGATCGAGCAGTACTTC
TRBJ2-4 - - TRBV27 CASRGRVSDIQYF TGTGCCAGCAGGGGCAGGGTATCCGACATTCAGTACTTC
TRBJ2-5 TRBD1 - TRBV19 CASRGQGARETQYF TGTGCCAGTAGGGGACAGGGGGCTCGGGAGACCCAGTACTTC
TRBJ1-3 - - TRBV4-2 CASSQVRTRTFSSGNTIYF TGTGCCAGCAGCCAAGTTAGGACTCGGACTTTTAGCTCTGGAAACACCATATATTTT
TRBJ1-1 - - TRBV6-6 CASRGDPLLSEAFF TGTGCCAGCAGAGGGGATCCACTCCTATCTGAAGCTTTCTTT
TRBJ2-7 TRBD1 - TRBV7-8 CASSLVQGSREQYF TGTGCCAGCAGCTTAGTACAGGGGTCCCGCGAGCAGTACTTC
TRBJ1-1 - - TRBV6-4 CAKSPGPDAEAFF TGTGCCAAAAGTCCGGGACCGGACGCTGAAGCTTTCTTT
TRBJ2-3 - - TRBV7-9 CASSRDAVFTDTQYF TGTGCCAGCAGTAGGGACGCTGTGTTCACAGATACGCAGTATTTT
TRBJ2-7 TRBD1 - TRBV27 CASSPDRGIGEQYF TGTGCCAGCAGTCCGGACAGGGGGATTGGTGAGCAGTACTTC
TRBJ2-1 TRBD2 - TRBV19 CASSRGLAGKDEQFF TGTGCCAGTAGTAGGGGACTAGCGGGAAAGGATGAGCAGTTCTTC
TRBJ1-1 TRBD1 - TRBV6-1 CASSERLDRAAFF TGTGCCAGCAGTGAACGTCTGGACAGGGCAGCTTTCTTT
TRBJ2-6 - once TRBV2 CASSADWPGANVLTF TGTGCCAGCAGTGCGGACTGGCCTGGGGCCAACGTCCTGACTTTC
TRBJ2-7 - - TRBV6-1 CASSEGAAGRTEQYF TGTGCCAGCAGTGAAGGGGCGGCTGGTCGAACCGAGCAGTACTTC
TRBJ1-5 - - TRBV6-1 CASSVSGSNQPQHF TGTGCCAGCAGTGTGAGTGGTAGCAATCAGCCCCAGCATTTT
TRBJ2-7 TRBD2 - TRBV18 CASSRLGLAGRHEQYF TGTGCCAGCTCACGCCTTGGACTAGCGGGGCGCCACGAGCAGTACTTC
TRBJ2-1 - - TRBV5-1 CASRGSFNTYNEQFF TGCGCCAGCAGGGGGTCTTTCAACACCTACAATGAGCAGTTCTTC
TRBJ2-7 TRBD2 - TRBV28 CASRSLAGGAYEQYF TGTGCCAGCCGATCCCTAGCGGGAGGCGCCTACGAGCAGTACTTC
TRBJ1-5 TRBD1 - TRBV18 CASSPTGQGQQPQHF TGTGCCAGCTCCCCGACGGGACAGGGGCAACAGCCCCAGCATTTT
TRBJ1-1 - - TRBV9 CASSGTGLSMNTEAFF TGTGCCAGCAGCGGCACAGGGTTGTCCATGAACACTGAAGCTTTCTTT
TRBJ1-1 TRBD1 few TRBV4-3 CASSQDRGLNTEAFF TGCGCCAGCAGCCAAGACAGGGGGTTGAACACTGAAGCTTTCTTT
TRBJ1-3 - once TRBV5-1 CASSSTGSSGNTIYF TGCGCCAGCAGCTCTACAGGGTCTTCTGGAAACACCATATATTTT
TRBJ2-3 - once TRBV27 CASMRVMRDTQYF TGTGCCAGCATGCGGGTTATGAGAGATACGCAGTATTTT
TRBJ2-2 - - TRBV6-1 CASSEHGSPGELFF TGTGCCAGCAGTGAACACGGGAGTCCCGGGGAGCTGTTTTTT
TRBJ2-1 TRBD2 - TRBV11-2 CASSSGLAGGLAYNEQFF TGTGCCAGCAGCTCGGGACTAGCGGGAGGGTTGGCCTACAATGAGCAGTTCTTC
TRBJ2-1 TRBD2 - TRBV7-2 CASSSPSLAGGFNEQFF TGTGCCAGCAGCTCTCCCTCCCTAGCGGGGGGCTTCAATGAGCAGTTCTTC
TRBJ2-5 - few TRBV18 CASSPQETQYF TGTGCCAGCTCACCACAGGAGACCCAGTACTTC
TRBJ2-3 TRBD2 - TRBV14 CASSQGGGADTQYF TGTGCCAGCAGCCAAGGCGGGGGGGCGGATACGCAGTATTTT
TRBJ1-5 TRBD1 - TRBV19 CASSTGQGHQPQHF TGTGCCAGTAGTACGGGACAGGGGCATCAGCCCCAGCATTTT
TRBJ1-3 TRBD1 - TRBV19 CASSNRDSGNTIYF TGTGCCAGTAGTAACCGGGACAGCGGAAACACCATATATTTT
TRBJ2-2 - - TRBV29-1 CSVEKQRNTGELFF TGCAGCGTTGAAAAACAGCGAAACACCGGGGAGCTGTTTTTT
TRBJ1-1 - - TRBV15 CATSRNRVGDTEAFF TGTGCCACCAGCAGAAACAGGGTGGGGGACACTGAAGCTTTCTTT
TRBJ1-4 TRBD1 - TRBV18 CASSPRDRVLYNEKLFF TGTGCCAGCTCACCTCGGGACAGGGTGCTGTACAATGAAAAACTGTTTTTT
TRBJ2-5 - - TRBV12-5 CASGWREETQYF TGTGCTAGTGGCTGGAGAGAAGAGACCCAGTACTTC
TRBJ1-1 TRBD1 few TRBV5-6 CASSWNRGRNTEAFF TGTGCCAGCAGCTGGAACAGGGGCCGGAACACTGAAGCTTTCTTT